This is a list of T cell receptor beta chains from one sample in a study of metastatic and nonmetastatic thyroid tumors. TCRdb used MiXCR to call clones anew from the PCR reads. The repertoire includes some 20,000 clones, 25% to 30% of them detected once, and roughly a tenth sits in the top ten. Sequencing was done on a sample of tumor tissue. These receptors all stem from a female donor with papillary thyroid cancer or a benign thyroid nodule (not recorded which). Some clones in this sample may be carry-over from other donors' samples. Each CDR3 is given with its conserved first and last residue. A D gene is named only where the DNA matches it firmly. The size of a clone is reported for some rows only, either as once, few or many, or as a class for expanded clones.

TRBJ2-1 TRBV2 many . CASSEEYSRGHEQFF TGTGCCAGCAGTGAAGAATACAGTCGTGGCCATGAGCAGTTCTTC
TRBJ2-1 TRBV5-1 . . CASSLVLASYNEQFF TGCGCCAGCAGCCTTGTACTCGCCTCCTACAATGAGCAGTTCTTC
TRBJ1-1 TRBV6-1 few . CASGPGVLNTEAFF TGTGCCAGCGGCCCGGGAGTTCTGAACACTGAAGCTTTCTTT
TRBJ2-1 TRBV5-1 many TRBD2 CASSVTSGSRDEQFF TGCGCCAGCAGCGTAACTAGCGGGAGTAGGGATGAGCAGTTCTTC
TRBJ2-7 TRBV13 . . CASNRGGSHYEQYF TGTGCCAGCAATAGGGGCGGCAGCCATTACGAGCAGTACTTC
TRBJ1-1 TRBV7-2 . . CASSSEPNMNTEAFF TGTGCCAGCAGCTCCGAGCCTAACATGAACACTGAAGCTTTCTTT
TRBJ2-5 TRBV6-1 many . CASSEEPLIAGGGTQYF TGTGCCAGCAGTGAAGAGCCACTTATCGCCGGGGGAGGGACCCAGTACTTC
TRBJ2-1 TRBV5-8 many . CASSKQGPPYNEQFF TGTGCCAGCAGTAAGCAGGGACCTCCCTACAATGAGCAGTTCTTC
TRBJ2-5 TRBV28 many . CASSFPAQETQYF TGTGCCAGCAGTTTTCCCGCGCAAGAGACCCAGTACTTC
TRBJ1-4 TRBV19 few TRBD1 CASSTRDRADEKLFF TGTGCCAGTAGTACCCGGGACAGGGCGGATGAAAAACTGTTTTTT
TRBJ1-1 TRBV6-1 few . CAGQTSVNAESFF TGTGCCGGACAAACATCGGTGAACGCTGAATCTTTCTTT
TRBJ2-1 TRBV30 . TRBD1 CAWMNVGQHNEQFF TGTGCCTGGATGAATGTGGGACAGCACAATGAGCAGTTCTTC
TRBJ1-2 TRBV6-5 . . CASSSTQGAYGYTF TGTGCCAGCAGTTCTACTCAGGGAGCCTATGGCTACACCTTC
TRBJ2-3 TRBV11-2 medium-sized TRBD2 CASSISSGRVSSTDTQYF TGTGCCAGCAGCATTTCTAGCGGGAGGGTTTCTAGCACAGATACGCAGTATTTT
TRBJ1-1 TRBV29-1 many TRBD1 CSVAQGAHTEAFF TGCAGCGTTGCACAGGGGGCGCACACTGAAGCTTTCTTT
TRBJ1-2 TRBV12-3/TRBV12-4 . TRBD1 CASKGISGTGPYGYTF TGTGCCAGCAAGGGAATAAGTGGGACAGGGCCCTATGGCTACACCTTC
TRBJ1-1 TRBV27 few . CTSSLSTVFKNTEAFF TGCACCAGCAGTTTATCCACAGTGTTCAAGAACACTGAAGCTTTCTTT
TRBJ1-1 TRBV29-1 few . CSVTRVLDTEAFF TGCAGCGTTACCAGGGTTCTTGACACTGAAGCTTTCTTT
TRBJ1-2 TRBV30 . . CAWSVSPPGGYTF TGTGCCTGGAGTGTATCACCGCCGGGGGGCTACACCTTC
TRBJ2-2 TRBV20-1 few . CSATGTPNTGELFF TGCAGTGCAACCGGGACCCCGAACACCGGGGAGCTGTTTTTT
TRBJ1-5 TRBV27 few TRBD1 CASGQGGQPQHF TGTGCCAGCGGACAGGGTGGCCAGCCCCAGCATTTT
TRBJ1-2 TRBV27 few TRBD1 CAGRQGAYGYTF TGTGCCGGGCGACAGGGGGCCTATGGCTACACCTTC
TRBJ1-5 TRBV19 . TRBD1 CAWGEQGALSNQPQHF TGTGCCTGGGGTGAACAGGGGGCACTTAGCAATCAGCCCCAGCATTTT
TRBJ2-1 TRBV20-1 . . CSARKVDNEQFF TGCAGTGCTAGAAAAGTAGACAATGAGCAGTTCTTC
TRBJ1-2 TRBV27 few . CASSCAEGYTF TGTGCCAGCAGTTGCGCAGAAGGCTACACCTTC
TRBJ2-4 TRBV19 many . CASSDDGAKNIQYF TGTGCCAGTAGTGACGACGGAGCCAAAAACATTCAGTACTTC
TRBJ1-4 TRBV15 many . CATSRAHRGNEKLFF TGTGCCACCAGCAGAGCTCATAGGGGTAATGAAAAACTGTTTTTT
TRBJ1-2 TRBV18 once . CASSPARQIGYGYTF TGTGCCAGCTCACCGGCGCGTCAGATAGGCTATGGCTACACCTTC
TRBJ1-6 TRBV3-1 many . CASRGPDNSPLHF TGTGCCAGCAGGGGTCCGGATAATTCACCCCTCCACTTT
TRBJ1-5 TRBV28 many . CASTPGTVLSQHF TGTGCCAGCACCCCCGGGACCGTCCTGTCCCAGCATTTT
TRBJ1-3 TRBV5-1 . . CASSLGDSGNTIYF TGCGCCAGCAGCTTGGGGGACTCTGGAAACACCATATATTTT
TRBJ2-7 TRBV6-5 . TRBD2 CASIYSNSLAGTPQYF TGTGCCAGCATTTACTCGAACTCACTAGCGGGGACTCCGCAGTACTTC
TRBJ2-1 TRBV3-1 . TRBD1 CASSQARTGKLGEQFF TGTGCCAGCAGCCAGGCAAGGACAGGAAAATTAGGTGAGCAGTTCTTC
TRBJ1-1 TRBV4-1 many TRBD1 CASSVEGQDTEAFF TGCGCCAGCAGCGTAGAGGGACAGGACACTGAAGCTTTCTTT
TRBJ2-7 TRBV7-6 medium-sized TRBD2 CASSPRTSGSGYEQYF TGTGCCAGCAGCCCGCGGACTAGCGGGAGTGGGTACGAGCAGTACTTC
TRBJ2-7 TRBV25-1 few . CASSALGLNSYEQYF TGTGCCAGCAGTGCGCTTGGACTAAACTCCTACGAGCAGTACTTC
TRBJ1-6 TRBV4-1 many . CASSLEKGGSPYSPLHF TGCGCCAGCAGCCTCGAAAAAGGCGGTTCTCCGTATTCACCCCTCCACTTT
TRBJ1-2 TRBV20-1 . . CSASRAGVLYGYTF TGCAGTGCTAGTCGGGCAGGGGTTCTCTATGGCTACACCTTC
TRBJ1-5 TRBV6-1 many . CASSLDPGHKNNQPQHF TGTGCCAGCAGTCTAGATCCGGGACATAAAAACAATCAGCCCCAGCATTTT
TRBJ2-7 TRBV27 few . CASSIFQGAPYEHYF TGTGCCAGCAGTATCTTCCAGGGTGCGCCTTACGAGCATTACTTC
TRBJ2-7 TRBV24-1 . . CATSAGSYEQYF TGTGCAACCAGTGCAGGTTCATACGAGCAGTACTTC
TRBJ2-1 TRBV28 few . CASTAVGSSYNEQSF TGTGCCAGCACCGCCGTCGGTAGCTCCTACAATGAGCAGTCCTTC
TRBJ1-2 TRBV20-1 many . CSASSQGSNYGYTF TGCAGTGCTTCAAGCCAGGGATCTAACTATGGCTACACCTTC
TRBJ2-3 TRBV5-1 few . CASSLEQGHRTDTQYF TGCGCCAGCAGCTTGGAACAGGGCCATCGCACAGATACGCAGTATTTT
TRBJ2-2 TRBV30 few . CAWRLGNTGELFF TGTGCCTGGAGATTGGGGAACACCGGGGAGCTGTTTTTT
TRBJ2-7 TRBV20-1 . . CSASRRGNDEQYF TGCAGTGCTAGTAGGCGAGGGAACGACGAGCAGTACTTC
TRBJ1-1 TRBV19 many . CASSPLDSWTEAFF TGTGCCAGTAGCCCCCTGGACTCATGGACTGAAGCTTTCTTT
TRBJ2-3 TRBV20-1 many TRBD1 CSARDQQGAAVDTQYF TGCAGTGCTAGAGATCAACAGGGGGCGGCTGTGGATACGCAGTATTTT
TRBJ2-3 TRBV16 many TRBD1 CASSSDRGTDTQYF TGTGCCAGCAGCAGTGACAGGGGCACAGATACGCAGTATTTT
TRBJ2-1 TRBV20-1 . . CSATNRDGYNEQFF TGCAGTGCTACAAACCGGGACGGATACAATGAGCAGTTCTTC
TRBJ2-7 TRBV28 . TRBD1 CASSLIIQSVLTGQIFYEQYF TGTGCCAGCAGTTTGATCATACAAAGCGTACTGACGGGACAGATATTCTACGAGCAGTACTTC
TRBJ1-2 TRBV20-1 many . CSAGPVRLGGPVTYGYTF TGCAGTGCTGGGCCCGTTCGACTCGGAGGGCCTGTTACTTATGGCTACACCTTC
TRBJ1-2 TRBV12-3/TRBV12-4 few . CASSPQDRNHGYTF TGTGCCAGCAGTCCCCAAGACAGGAATCATGGCTACACCTTC